This TCR beta chain came from a study of T cells in Graves' hyperthyroidism and ophthalmopathy. Points on this clonotype: A single base separates this from a much larger clone, so it may be a read error. No conserved phenylalanine or tryptophan ends this CDR3, so it is likely a read error.

V dropped 6 bases and J dropped 3 bases, with 6 bases sitting between them. Germline CDR1 DFQATT, CDR2 SNEGSKA (reference sequence). The CDR3 has 10 amino acids. Authors of the study amplified TCR beta CDR3 regions from RNA transcripts. Primed by the HTBI set, a first-round RT-PCR was run on the TCR CDR3. TCRdb ran MiXCR on the multiplex PCR reads and lists one entry per CDR3 protein. The sample records around 250,000 distinct CDR3 sequences, about 14% being singletons. V and J are TRBV20-1 and TRBJ2-7; D gene uncertain. Material for sequencing was blood. The sequence derives from a woman aged 40 to 49 with Graves' hyperthyroidism that later progressed to Graves' ophthalmopathy. CDR3 amino acids: CSADRYEQYL. For the CDR3, the DNA is TGCAGTGCCGACCGCTACGAGCAGTACCTC.